This T cell receptor beta chain was recovered during a study of cytotoxic CD8 clonotypes in ibrutinib-treated CLL. The wider study: About 25 partial and 2 complete responses; at median roughly 68 months, around 15 remitted, about 12 progressed. There were, on average, roughly 260,000 productive templates and 90,000 to 95,000 productive rearrangements per sample. Once treatment had gone on for a median of 12 months, range 6 to 36, response samples were drawn.

The CDR3 is 12 residues long. Looked up from germline, CDR1 is MNHEY and CDR2 is SMNVEV (reference sequence). With 3 bases removed from V and 5 bases from J, the gap between germline ends came to 6 bases. Target depth was 1 in 200,000 to 1 in 1 million T cells, about 10x per clonotype. Some clones are missing from TCRdb's copy, which holds only in-frame ones; the method was immunoSEQ multiplex PCR. This table holds around 150,000 clones, about 88% found once. The V and J genes are TRBV27 and TRBJ2-3, with D possibly being TRBD1 (6 bases). This TCR derives from a human donor with chronic lymphocytic leukemia. The starting material was PBMCs, obtained at disease progression, from a patient treated with ibrutinib. The CDR3 bases are TGTGCCAGCAGTTTCAGGGGAGATACGCAGTATTTT. It specifies CASSFRGDTQYF.